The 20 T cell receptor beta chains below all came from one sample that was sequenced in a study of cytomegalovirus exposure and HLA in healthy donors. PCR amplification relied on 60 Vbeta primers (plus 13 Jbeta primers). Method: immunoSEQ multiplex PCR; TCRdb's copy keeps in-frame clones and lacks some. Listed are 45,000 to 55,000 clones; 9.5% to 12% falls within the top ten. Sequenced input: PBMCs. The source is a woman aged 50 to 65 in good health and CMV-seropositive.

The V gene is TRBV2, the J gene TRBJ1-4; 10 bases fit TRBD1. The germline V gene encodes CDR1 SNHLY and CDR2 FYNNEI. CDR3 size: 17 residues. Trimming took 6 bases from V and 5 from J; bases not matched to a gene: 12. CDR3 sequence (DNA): TGTGCCAGCAGCGACAGGGGGCTTTTCGCCCCCAATGAAAAACTGTTTTTT. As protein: CASSDRGLFAPNEKLFF.

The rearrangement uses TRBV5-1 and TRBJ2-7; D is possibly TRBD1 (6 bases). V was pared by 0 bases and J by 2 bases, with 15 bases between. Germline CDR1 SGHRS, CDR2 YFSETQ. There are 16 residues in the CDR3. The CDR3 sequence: CASSLGHRDTTYEQYF. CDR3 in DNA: TGCGCCAGCAGCTTGGGACACCGGGACACGACCTACGAGCAGTACTTC.

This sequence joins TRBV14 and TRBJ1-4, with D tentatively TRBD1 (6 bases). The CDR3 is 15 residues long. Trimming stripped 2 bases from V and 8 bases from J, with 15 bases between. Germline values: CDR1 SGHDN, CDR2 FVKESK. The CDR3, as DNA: TGTGCCAGCAGCCAACGTGGAACAAGGGGGGAAAAACTGTTTTTT. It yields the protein CASSQRGTRGEKLFF.

The CDR3 loop reads CASSPRGGSVARSNQPQHF. CDR3 sequence (DNA): TGTGCCAGCAGTCCTCGAGGAGGGAGCGTGGCAAGGAGCAATCAGCCCCAGCATTTT. The V and J genes are TRBV27 and TRBJ1-5; D not certain. CDR3 length: 19 amino acids. Germline V gene sequence: CDR1 MNHEY, CDR2 SMNVEV (reference sequence). V was cut by 5 bases and J by 1 base, with 24 bases left in between.

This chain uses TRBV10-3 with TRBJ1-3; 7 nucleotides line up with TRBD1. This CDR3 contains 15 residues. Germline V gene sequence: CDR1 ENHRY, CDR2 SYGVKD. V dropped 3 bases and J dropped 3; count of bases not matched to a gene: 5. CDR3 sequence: CAISDPDRVGNTIYF. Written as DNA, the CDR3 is TGTGCCATCAGTGACCCCGACAGGGTTGGAAACACCATATATTTT.

CDR3 in DNA: TGTGCCAGCAGTTCTCGACTAGCGGGAGCGTACAATGAGCAGTTCTTC. It yields the protein CASSSRLAGAYNEQFF. The chain links TRBV6-6 to TRBJ2-1; TRBD2 agrees at 12 bases. The J segment lost 4 bases and the V segment lost 4 bases, leaving 5 bases of the junction unmatched. The V gene's germline CDR1 is MNHNY and CDR2 SVGAGI (reference sequence). The CDR3 has 16 residues.

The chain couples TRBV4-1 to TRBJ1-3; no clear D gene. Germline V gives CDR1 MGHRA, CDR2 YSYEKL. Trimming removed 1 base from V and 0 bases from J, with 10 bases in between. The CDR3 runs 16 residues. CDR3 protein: CASSQAVANSGNTIYF. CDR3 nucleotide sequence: TGCGCCAGCAGCCAAGCGGTAGCCAACTCTGGAAACACCATATATTTT.

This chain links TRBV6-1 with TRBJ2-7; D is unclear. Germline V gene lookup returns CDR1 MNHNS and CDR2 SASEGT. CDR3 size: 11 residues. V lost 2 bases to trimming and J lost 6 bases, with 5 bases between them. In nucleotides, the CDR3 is TGTGCCAGCAGTGAAAACGGCGAGCAGTACTTC. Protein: CASSENGEQYF.

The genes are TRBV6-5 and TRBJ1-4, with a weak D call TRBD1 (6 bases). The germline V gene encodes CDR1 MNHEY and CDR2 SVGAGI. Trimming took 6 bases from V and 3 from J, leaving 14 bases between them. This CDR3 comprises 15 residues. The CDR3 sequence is CASRSAGGANEKLFF. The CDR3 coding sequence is TGTGCCAGCAGGTCCGCGGGGGGCGCTAATGAAAAACTGTTTTTT.

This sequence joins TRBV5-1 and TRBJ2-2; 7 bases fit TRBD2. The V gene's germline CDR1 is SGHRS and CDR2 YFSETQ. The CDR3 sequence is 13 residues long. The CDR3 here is CATTRETTGELFF. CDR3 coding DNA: TGCGCGACCACGCGGGAGACCACCGGGGAGCTGTTTTTT.

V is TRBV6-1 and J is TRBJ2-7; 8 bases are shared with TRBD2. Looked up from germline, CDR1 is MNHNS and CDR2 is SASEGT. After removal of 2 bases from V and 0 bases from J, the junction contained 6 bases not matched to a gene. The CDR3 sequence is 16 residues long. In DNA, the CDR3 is TGTGCCAGCAGTGAATCCGGCGGGAGGCCCTCCTACGAGCAGTACTTC. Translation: CASSESGGRPSYEQYF.

CDR3: CASSLTGVQPQHF. CDR3 coding DNA: TGTGCCAGCAGCTTAACAGGGGTGCAGCCCCAGCATTTT. The chain has TRBV7-9 and TRBJ1-5, with 7 positions matching TRBD1. The CDR3 spans 13 residues. The V and J ends lost 2 bases and 7 bases, in that order; junction bases with no gene match: 2. Germline CDR1 and CDR2: SEHNR and FQNEAQ (reference sequence).

In DNA, the CDR3 is TGTGCCAGCAGTTCATACACGACAGGGGCGGATGGCTACACCTTC. Translation: CASSSYTTGADGYTF. This sequence joins TRBV28 and TRBJ1-2, with 8 bases that match TRBD1. J lost 6 bases, V lost 4 bases, and 10 bases had no gene match. Germline CDR1 MDHEN, CDR2 SYDVKM. The CDR3 loop spans 15 amino acids.

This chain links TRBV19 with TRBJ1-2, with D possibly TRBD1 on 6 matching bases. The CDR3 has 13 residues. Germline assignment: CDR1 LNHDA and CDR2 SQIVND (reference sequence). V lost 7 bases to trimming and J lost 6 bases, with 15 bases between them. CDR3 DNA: TGTGCCAGTAACAAGGGGGATGTGGATGGCTACACCTTC. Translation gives CASNKGDVDGYTF.

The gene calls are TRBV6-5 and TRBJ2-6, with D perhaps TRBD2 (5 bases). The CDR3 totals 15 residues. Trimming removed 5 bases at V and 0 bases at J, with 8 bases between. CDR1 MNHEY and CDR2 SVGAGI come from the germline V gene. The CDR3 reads CASSPRDSGANVLTF. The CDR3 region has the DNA TGTGCCAGCAGTCCACGGGACTCTGGGGCCAACGTCCTGACTTTC.

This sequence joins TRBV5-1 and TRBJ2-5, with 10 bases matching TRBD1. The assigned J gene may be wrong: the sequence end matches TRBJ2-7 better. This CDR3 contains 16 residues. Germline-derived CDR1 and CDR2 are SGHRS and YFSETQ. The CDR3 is CASSLAGTGAVYEQYF. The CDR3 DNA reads TGCGCCAGCAGCTTAGCCGGGACAGGGGCGGTCTACGAGCAGTACTTC.

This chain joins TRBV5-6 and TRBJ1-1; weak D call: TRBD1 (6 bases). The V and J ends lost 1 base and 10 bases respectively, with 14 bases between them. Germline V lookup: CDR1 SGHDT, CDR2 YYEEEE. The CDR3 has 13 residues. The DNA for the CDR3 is TGTGCCAGCAGCTTGCGGGGGGCTCGGAGAGCTTTCTTT. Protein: CASSLRGARRAFF. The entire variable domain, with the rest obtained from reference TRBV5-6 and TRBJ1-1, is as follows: DAGVTQSPTHLIKTRGQQVTLRCSPKSGHDTVSWYQQALGQGPQFIFQYYEEEERQRGNFPDRFSGHQFPNYSSELNVNALLLGDSALYLCASSLRGARRAFFGQGTRLTVV.

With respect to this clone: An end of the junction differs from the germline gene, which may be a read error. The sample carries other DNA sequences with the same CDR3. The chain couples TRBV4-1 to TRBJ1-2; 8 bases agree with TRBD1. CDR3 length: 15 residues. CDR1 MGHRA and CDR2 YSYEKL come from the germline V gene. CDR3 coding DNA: TGTGCCAGCAGCCAAGACAGGGGAGCTAACTATGGCTACACCTTC. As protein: CASSQDRGANYGYTF.

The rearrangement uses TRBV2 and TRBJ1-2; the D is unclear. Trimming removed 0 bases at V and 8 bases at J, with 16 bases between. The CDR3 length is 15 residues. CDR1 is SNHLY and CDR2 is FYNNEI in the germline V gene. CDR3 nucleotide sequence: TGTGCCAGCAGTGAAGCGCTTCGGGAGAACGCGGGCTACACCTTC. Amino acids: CASSEALRENAGYTF.

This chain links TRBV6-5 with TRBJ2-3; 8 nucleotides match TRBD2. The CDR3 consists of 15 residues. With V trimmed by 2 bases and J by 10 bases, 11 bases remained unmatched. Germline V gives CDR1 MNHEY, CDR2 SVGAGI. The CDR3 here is CASSYQGLGGHPQYF. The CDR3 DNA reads TGTGCCAGCAGTTACCAGGGACTAGGTGGGCATCCGCAGTATTTT.